This entry describes one TCR beta chain. The data were taken from a study of shared clonotypes between healthy human individuals. On the study more broadly: A few men and a couple of women, aged 18 to 49, were donors.

At the deep level, the assay was run. Scientists sequenced DNA from unsorted PBMC on ten immunoSEQ deep assay plates. TCRdb's table, derived via immunoSEQ multiplex PCR, lists solely in-frame clones and lacks some. The table lists hundreds of thousands of clones, more than 70% of them singletons, with more than 10% in the top ten. Recent vaccinations or acute infections were absent in the healthy HIV-negative adult donors. This TCR came from a woman between 40 and 50 years old in good health. Some clones in this sample may be carry-over from other donors' samples. Sample: PBMCs.

The CDR3 loop is CASSQDYRGHRNNQPQHF. In nucleotides, the CDR3 is TGTGCCAGCAGCCAAGATTACCGGGGACACAGGAACAATCAGCCCCAGCATTTT. This rearrangement joins TRBV4-2 to TRBJ1-5; TRBD1 might be the D (6 bases). This CDR3 contains 18 residues. Trimming left V 0 bases short and J 3 bases short, with 18 bases between. The germline V gene encodes CDR1 LGHNA and CDR2 YNFKEQ.